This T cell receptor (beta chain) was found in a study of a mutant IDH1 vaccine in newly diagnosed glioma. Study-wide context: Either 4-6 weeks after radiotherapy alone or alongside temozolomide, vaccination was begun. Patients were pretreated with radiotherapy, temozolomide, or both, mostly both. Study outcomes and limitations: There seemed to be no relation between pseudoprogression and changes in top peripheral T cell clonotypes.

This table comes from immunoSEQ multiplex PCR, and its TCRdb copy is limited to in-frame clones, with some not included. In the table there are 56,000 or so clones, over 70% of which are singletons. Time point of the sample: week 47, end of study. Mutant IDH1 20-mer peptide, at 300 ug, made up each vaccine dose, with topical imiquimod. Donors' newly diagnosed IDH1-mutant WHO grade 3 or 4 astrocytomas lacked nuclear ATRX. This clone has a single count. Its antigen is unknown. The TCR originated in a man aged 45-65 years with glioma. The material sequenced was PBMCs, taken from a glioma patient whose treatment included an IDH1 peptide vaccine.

Written as DNA, the CDR3 is TGCGCCAGCAGCTTTAACAGGGACACTGAAGCTTTCTTT. Protein sequence: CASSFNRDTEAFF. The genes are TRBV5-1 and TRBJ1-1, with D perhaps TRBD1 (6 bases). Germline V lookup: CDR1 SGHRS, CDR2 YFSETQ. The ends were cut back, 2 bases at V and 3 bases at J, with 8 bases in the middle. CDR3 length equals 13 residues.